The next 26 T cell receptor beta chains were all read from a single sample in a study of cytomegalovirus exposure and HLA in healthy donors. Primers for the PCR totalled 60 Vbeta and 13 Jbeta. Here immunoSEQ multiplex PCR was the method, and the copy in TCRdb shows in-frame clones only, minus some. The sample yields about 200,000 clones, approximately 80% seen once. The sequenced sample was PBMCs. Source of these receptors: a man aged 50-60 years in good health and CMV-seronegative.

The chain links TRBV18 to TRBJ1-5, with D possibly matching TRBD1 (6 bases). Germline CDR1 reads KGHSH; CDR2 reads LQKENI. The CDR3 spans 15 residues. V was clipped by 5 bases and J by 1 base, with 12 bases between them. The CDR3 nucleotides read TGTGCCAGCTCAGCCAGGACAGCGAGCAATCAGCCCCAGCATTTT. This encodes CASSARTASNQPQHF.

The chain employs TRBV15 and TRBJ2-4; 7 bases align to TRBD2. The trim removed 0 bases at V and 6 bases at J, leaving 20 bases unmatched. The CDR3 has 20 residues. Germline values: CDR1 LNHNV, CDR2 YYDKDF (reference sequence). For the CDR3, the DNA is TGTGCCACCAGCAGAGATCGGCTCAGGCTAGCGGAAATAGTCGGAAACATTCAGTACTTC. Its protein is CATSRDRLRLAEIVGNIQYF.

The CDR3 loop is CASSETYEQYF. DNA of the CDR3: TGTGCCTCCTCCGAGACCTACGAGCAGTACTTC. V usage is TRBV10-3 and J usage is TRBJ2-7, with no clear D. CDR1 and CDR2 (germline): ENHRY, SYGVKD. The V end lost 11 bases, the J end lost 2 bases, and 10 bases lay between the germline ends. The CDR3 is 11 amino acids.

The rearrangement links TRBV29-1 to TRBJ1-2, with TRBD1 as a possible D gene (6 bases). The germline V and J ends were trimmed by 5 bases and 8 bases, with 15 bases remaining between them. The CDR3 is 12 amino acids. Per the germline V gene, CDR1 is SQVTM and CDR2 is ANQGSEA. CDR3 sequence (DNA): TGCAGCGTTACAGGGCAATTAGGAGGCTACACCTTC. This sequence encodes CSVTGQLGGYTF.

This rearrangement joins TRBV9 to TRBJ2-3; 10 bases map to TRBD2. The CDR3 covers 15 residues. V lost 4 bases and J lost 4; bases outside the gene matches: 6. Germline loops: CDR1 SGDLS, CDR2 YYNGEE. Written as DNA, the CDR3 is TGTGCCAGCAGCTTAGCGGGAGGAGCCGCAGATACGCAGTATTTT. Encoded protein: CASSLAGGAADTQYF.

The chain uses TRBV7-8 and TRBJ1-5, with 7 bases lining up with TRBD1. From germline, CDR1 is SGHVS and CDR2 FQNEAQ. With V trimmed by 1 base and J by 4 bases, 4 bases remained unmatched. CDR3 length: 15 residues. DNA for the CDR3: TGTGCCAGCAGCTTAGGAGGGGGCGCGAATCAGCCCCAGCATTTT. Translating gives CASSLGGGANQPQHF.

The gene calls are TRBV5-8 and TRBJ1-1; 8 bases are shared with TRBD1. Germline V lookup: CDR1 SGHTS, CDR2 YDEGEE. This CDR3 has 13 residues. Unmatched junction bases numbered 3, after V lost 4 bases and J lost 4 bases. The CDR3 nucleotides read TGTGCCAGCAGCCTGGACAGGGTCACTGAAGCTTTCTTT. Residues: CASSLDRVTEAFF.

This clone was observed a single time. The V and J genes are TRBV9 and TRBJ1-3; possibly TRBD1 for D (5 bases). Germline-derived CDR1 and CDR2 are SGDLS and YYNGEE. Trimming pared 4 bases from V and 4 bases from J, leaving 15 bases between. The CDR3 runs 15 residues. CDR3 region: CASSSNIQGGNTIYF. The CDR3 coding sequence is TGTGCCAGCAGCAGTAACATCCAGGGAGGAAACACCATATATTTT.

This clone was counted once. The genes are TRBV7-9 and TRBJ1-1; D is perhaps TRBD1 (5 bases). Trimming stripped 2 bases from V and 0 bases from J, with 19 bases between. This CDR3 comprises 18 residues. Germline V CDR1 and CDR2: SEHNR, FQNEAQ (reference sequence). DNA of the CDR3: TGTGCCAGCAGCTTAATGTCCGGAGTGGGACTAATGAACACTGAAGCTTTCTTT. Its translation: CASSLMSGVGLMNTEAFF.

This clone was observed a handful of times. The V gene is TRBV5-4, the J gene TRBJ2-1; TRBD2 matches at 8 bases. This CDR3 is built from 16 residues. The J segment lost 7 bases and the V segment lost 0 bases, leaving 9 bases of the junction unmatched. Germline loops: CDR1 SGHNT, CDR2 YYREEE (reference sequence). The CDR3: CASSLGSAGGGNEQFF. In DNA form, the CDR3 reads TGTGCCAGCAGCTTGGGTAGCGCGGGGGGTGGGAATGAGCAGTTCTTC.

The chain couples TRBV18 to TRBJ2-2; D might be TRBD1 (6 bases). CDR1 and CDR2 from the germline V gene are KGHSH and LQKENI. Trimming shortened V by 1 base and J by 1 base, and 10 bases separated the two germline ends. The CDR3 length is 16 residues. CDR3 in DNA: TGTGCCAGCTCACCACAATCACAGGGGAACACCGGGGAGCTGTTTTTT. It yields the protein CASSPQSQGNTGELFF.

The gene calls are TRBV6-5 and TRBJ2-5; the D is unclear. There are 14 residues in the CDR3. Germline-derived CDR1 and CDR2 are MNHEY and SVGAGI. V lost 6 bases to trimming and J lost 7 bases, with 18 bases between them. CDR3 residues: CASRTNAPPWTQYF. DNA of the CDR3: TGTGCCAGCAGAACTAACGCTCCCCCCTGGACCCAGTACTTC.

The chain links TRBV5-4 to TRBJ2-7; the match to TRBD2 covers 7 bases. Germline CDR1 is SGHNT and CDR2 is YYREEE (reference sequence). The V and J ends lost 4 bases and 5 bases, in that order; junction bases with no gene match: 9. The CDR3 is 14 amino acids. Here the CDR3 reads CASSPKLATNEQYF. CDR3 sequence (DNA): TGTGCCAGCAGCCCGAAACTAGCGACCAACGAGCAGTACTTC.

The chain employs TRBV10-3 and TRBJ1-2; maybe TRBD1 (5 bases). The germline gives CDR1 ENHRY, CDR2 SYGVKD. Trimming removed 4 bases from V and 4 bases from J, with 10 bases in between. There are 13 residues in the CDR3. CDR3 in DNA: TGTGCCATCAGTGGGGGCGGGAGCTATGGCTACACCTTC. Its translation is CAISGGGSYGYTF.

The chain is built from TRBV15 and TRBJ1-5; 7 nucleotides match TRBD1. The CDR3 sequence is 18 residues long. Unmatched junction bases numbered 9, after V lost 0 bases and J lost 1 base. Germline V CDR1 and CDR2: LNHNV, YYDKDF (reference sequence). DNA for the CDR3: TGTGCCACCAGCAGAGATAGAGGGGGCAGTTCGAGCAATCAGCCCCAGCATTTT. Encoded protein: CATSRDRGGSSSNQPQHF.

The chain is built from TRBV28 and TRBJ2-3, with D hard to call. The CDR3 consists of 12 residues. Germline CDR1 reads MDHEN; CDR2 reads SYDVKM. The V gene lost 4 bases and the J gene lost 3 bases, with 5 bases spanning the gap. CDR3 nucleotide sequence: TGTGCCAGCAGTTACGGGACAGATACGCAGTATTTT. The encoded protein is CASSYGTDTQYF.

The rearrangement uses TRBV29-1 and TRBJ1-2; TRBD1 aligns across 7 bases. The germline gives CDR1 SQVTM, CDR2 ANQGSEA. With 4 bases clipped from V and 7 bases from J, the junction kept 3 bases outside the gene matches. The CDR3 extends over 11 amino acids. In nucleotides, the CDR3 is TGCAGCGTTGTACAGGGGCTTGGCTACACCTTC. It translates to CSVVQGLGYTF.

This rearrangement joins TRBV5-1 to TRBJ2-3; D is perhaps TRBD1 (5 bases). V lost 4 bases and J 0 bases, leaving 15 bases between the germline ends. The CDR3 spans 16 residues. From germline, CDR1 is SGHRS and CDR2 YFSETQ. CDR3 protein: CASSQGHPTSTDTQYF. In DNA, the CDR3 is TGCGCCAGCAGCCAAGGACACCCGACTAGCACAGATACGCAGTATTTT.

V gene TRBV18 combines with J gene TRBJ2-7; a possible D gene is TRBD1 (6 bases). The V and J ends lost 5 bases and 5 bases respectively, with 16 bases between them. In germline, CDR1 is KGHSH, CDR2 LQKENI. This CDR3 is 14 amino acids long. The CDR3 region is CASSAEQGSNEQYF. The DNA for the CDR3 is TGTGCCAGCTCAGCCGAACAGGGTTCAAACGAGCAGTACTTC.

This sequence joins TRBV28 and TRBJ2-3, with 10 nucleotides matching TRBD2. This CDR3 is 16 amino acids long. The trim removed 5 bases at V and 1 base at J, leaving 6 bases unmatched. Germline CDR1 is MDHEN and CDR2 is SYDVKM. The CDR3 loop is CASSPQGTSGTDTQYF. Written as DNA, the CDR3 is TGTGCCAGCAGTCCGCAAGGGACTAGCGGCACAGATACGCAGTATTTT.

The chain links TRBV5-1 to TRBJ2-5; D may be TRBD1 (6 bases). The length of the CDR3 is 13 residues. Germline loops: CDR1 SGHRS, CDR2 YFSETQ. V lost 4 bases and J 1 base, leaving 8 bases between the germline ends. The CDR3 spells CASSGGRQETQYF. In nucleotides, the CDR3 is TGCGCCAGCAGCGGGGGCCGCCAAGAGACCCAGTACTTC.

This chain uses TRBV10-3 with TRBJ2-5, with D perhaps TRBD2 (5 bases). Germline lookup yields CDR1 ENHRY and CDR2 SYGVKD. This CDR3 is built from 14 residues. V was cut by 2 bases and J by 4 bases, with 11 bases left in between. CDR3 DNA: TGTGCCATCAGTGAGATAGGAGGAGGAGAGACCCAGTACTTC. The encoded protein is CAISEIGGGETQYF.

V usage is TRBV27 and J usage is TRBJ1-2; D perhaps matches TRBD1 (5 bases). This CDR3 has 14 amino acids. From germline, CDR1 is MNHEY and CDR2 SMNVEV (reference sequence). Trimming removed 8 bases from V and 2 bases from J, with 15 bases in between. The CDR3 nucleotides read TGTGCCAGCGGATCTCGCGCAGGGAACTATGGCTACACCTTC. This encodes CASGSRAGNYGYTF.

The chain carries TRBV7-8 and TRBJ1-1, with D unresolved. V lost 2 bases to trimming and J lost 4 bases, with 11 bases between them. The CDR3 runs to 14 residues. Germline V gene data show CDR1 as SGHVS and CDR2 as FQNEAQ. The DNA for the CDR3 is TGTGCCAGCAGCTTAAGTCAGAAGTCCACTGAAGCTTTCTTT. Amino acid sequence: CASSLSQKSTEAFF.

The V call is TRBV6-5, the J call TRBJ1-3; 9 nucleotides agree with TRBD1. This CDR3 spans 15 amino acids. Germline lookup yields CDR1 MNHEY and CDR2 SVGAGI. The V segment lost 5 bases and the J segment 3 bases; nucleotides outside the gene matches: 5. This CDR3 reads CASSPQGAGGNTIYF. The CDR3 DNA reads TGTGCCAGCAGTCCACAGGGGGCCGGTGGAAACACCATATATTTT.

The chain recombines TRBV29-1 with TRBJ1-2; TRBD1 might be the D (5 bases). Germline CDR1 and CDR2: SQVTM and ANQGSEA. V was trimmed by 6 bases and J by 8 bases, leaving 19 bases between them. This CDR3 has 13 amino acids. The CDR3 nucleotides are TGCAGCGTCCCTGCCCAGGGAATAGAAGGCTACACCTTC. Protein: CSVPAQGIEGYTF.